This T cell receptor (beta chain) came from a study of blood T cell repertoires in COVID-19. About the research overall: Researchers got acute and convalescent COVID-19 samples from the United States, Italy and Spain. The analysed material was cDNA or gDNA that came from T cells, B-cell-depleted T cells, or PBMCs.

This CDR3 is built from 16 residues. The ends lost 6 bases at V and 4 bases at J; junction bases unmatched: 10. The germline V gene encodes CDR1 SGHTA and CDR2 FQGNSA. Per the study methods: Estimation of nucleated cell counts was performed using reference gene primer amplification. Profiling relied on immunoSEQ multiplex PCR, and the TCRdb table lists in-frame clones only, not all of them. The D gene and trimming were derived from the DNA, and the V and J assignments and clone size from that table. The sample lists over 200,000 clones, 75% to 90% occurring once. Sequenced sample: peripheral blood. The chain recombines TRBV7-2 with TRBJ2-2; 8 bases line up with TRBD2. The receptor was isolated from a man aged 55-75 years who had recovered from COVID-19. CDR3 protein: CASSPPPAGVTGELFF. The CDR3 DNA reads TGTGCCAGCAGTCCACCCCCAGCGGGAGTCACCGGGGAGCTGTTTTTT.